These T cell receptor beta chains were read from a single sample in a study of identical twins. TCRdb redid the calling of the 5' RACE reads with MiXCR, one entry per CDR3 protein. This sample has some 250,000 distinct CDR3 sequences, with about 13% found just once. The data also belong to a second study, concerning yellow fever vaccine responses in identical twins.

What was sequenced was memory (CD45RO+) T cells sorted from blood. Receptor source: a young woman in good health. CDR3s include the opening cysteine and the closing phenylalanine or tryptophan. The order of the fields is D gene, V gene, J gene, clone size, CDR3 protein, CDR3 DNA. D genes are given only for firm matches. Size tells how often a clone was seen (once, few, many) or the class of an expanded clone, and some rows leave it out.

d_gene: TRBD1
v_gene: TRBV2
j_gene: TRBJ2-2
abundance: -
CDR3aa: CASRPTGAITGELFF
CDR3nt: TGTGCCAGCAGACCTACAGGGGCTATCACCGGGGAGCTGTTTTTT

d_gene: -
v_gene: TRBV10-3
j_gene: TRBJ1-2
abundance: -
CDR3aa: CAISGTNYGYTF
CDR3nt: TGTGCCATCAGTGGGACAAACTATGGCTACACCTTC

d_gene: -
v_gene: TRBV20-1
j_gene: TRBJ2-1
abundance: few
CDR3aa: CSARGGGWTEQFF
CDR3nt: TGCAGTGCTAGGGGTGGAGGATGGACTGAGCAGTTCTTC

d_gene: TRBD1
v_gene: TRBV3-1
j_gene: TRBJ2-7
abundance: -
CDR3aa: CASSRQTGTGVSYEQYF
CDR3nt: TGTGCCAGCAGCCGCCAGACCGGGACAGGGGTCTCCTACGAGCAGTACTTC

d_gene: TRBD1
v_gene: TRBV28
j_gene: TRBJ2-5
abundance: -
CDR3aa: CASSLKRDRPTQYF
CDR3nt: TGTGCCAGCAGTTTAAAAAGGGACAGGCCTACCCAGTACTTC

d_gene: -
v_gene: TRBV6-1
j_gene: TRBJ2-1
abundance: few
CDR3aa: CASSQPGGSYNEQFF
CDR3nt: TGTGCCAGCAGCCAGCCCGGCGGCTCCTACAATGAGCAGTTCTTC

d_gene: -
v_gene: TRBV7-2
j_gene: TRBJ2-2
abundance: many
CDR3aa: CASSSRQTGELFF
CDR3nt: TGTGCCAGCAGCTCCCGACAGACCGGGGAGCTGTTTTTT

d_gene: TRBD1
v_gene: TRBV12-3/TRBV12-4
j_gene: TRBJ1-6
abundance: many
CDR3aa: CASGNGDRPGTPLHF
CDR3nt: TGTGCCAGCGGAAACGGGGACAGGCCCGGTACACCCCTCCACTTT

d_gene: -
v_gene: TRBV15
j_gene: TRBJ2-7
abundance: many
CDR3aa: CATSTNYNYEQYF
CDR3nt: TGTGCCACCAGCACGAATTACAACTACGAGCAGTACTTC

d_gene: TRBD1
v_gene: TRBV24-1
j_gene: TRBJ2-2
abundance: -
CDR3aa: CATRGTGGYGELFF
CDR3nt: TGTGCCACCAGGGGGACAGGGGGCTACGGGGAGCTGTTTTTT

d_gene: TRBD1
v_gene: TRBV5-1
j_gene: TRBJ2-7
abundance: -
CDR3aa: CASSLRTGLSYEQYF
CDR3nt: TGCGCCAGCAGCCTTCGGACAGGGCTCTCCTACGAGCAGTACTTC

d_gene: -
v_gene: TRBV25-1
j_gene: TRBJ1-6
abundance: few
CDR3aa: CASKSRDNSPLHF
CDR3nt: TGTGCCAGCAAATCCAGGGACAATTCACCCCTCCACTTT

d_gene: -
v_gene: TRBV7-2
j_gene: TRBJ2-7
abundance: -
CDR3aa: CASSSGAVEQYF
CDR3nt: TGTGCCAGCAGCTCGGGGGCTGTCGAGCAGTACTTC

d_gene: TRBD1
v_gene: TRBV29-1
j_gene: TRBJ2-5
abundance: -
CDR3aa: CSVEDRDRGETQYF
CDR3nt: TGCAGCGTTGAAGACCGAGACAGGGGAGAGACCCAGTACTTC

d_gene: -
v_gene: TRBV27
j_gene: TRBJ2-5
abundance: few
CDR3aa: CASSPMSQETQYF
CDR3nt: TGTGCCAGCAGTCCCATGAGCCAAGAGACCCAGTACTTC

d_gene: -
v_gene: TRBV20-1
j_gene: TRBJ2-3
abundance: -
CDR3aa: CSARLGGTPGQYF
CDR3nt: TGCAGTGCTAGATTAGGGGGGACCCCCGGGCAGTATTTT

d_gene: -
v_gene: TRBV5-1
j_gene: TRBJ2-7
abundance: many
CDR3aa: CASSRYQTAGEQYF
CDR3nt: TGCGCCAGCAGCCGATACCAGACCGCCGGCGAGCAGTACTTC

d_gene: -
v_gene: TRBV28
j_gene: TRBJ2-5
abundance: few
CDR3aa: CASSLWDNQGQYF
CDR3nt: TGTGCCAGCAGTTTATGGGACAACCAGGGCCAGTACTTC

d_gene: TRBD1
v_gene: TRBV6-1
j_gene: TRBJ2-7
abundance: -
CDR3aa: CASSPGLGQTLSYEQYF
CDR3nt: TGTGCCAGCAGTCCCGGATTGGGACAGACCCTCTCCTACGAGCAGTACTTC

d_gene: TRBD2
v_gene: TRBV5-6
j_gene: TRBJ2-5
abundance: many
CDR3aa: CASSLGLAVETQYF
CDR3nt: TGTGCCAGCAGCTTGGGACTAGCCGTAGAGACCCAGTACTTC

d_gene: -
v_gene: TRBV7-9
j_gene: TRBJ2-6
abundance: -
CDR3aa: CASSLAGASGANVLTF
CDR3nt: TGTGCCAGCAGCTTAGCGGGAGCATCTGGGGCCAACGTCCTGACTTTC

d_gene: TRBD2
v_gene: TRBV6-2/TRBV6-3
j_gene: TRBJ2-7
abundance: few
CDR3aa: CASRRRTSRHEQYF
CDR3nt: TGTGCCAGCAGAAGGCGGACTAGCAGACACGAGCAGTACTTC

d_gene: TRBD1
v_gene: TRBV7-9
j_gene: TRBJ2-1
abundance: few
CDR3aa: CASSLRGQGAREQFF
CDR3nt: TGTGCCAGCAGCTTAAGAGGACAGGGGGCTCGTGAGCAGTTCTTC

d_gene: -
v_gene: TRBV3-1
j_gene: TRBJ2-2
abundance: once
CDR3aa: CASSQGLLTHSGELFF
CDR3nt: TGTGCCAGCAGCCAAGGACTACTCACTCACAGCGGGGAGCTGTTTTTT

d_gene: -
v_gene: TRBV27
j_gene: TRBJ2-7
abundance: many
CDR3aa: CASSLKGGYEQYF
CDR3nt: TGTGCCAGCAGTTTAAAAGGCGGCTACGAGCAGTACTTC

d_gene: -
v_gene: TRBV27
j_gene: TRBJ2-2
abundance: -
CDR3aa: CASSLLWNTGELFF
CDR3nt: TGTGCCAGCAGTTTATTGTGGAACACCGGGGAGCTGTTTTTT